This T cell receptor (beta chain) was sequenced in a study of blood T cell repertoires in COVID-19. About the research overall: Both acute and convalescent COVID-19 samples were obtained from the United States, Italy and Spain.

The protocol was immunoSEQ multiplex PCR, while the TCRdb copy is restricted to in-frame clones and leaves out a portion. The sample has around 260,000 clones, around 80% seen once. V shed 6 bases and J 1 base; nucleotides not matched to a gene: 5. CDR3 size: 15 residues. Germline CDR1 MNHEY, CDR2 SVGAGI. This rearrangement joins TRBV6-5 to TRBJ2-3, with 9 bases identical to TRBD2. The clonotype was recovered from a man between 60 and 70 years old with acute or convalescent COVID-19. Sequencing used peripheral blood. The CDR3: CASSVAGVGTDTQYF. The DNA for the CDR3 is TGTGCCAGCAGCGTAGCGGGAGTGGGCACAGATACGCAGTATTTT.